This paragraph covers one T cell receptor beta chain sequence. Its specificity is unknown. The table came from immunoSEQ multiplex PCR; TCRdb's copy has only in-frame clones and leaves some out. This sample has some 61,000 clones, with about 80% found just once. The entry originates in a study of vaccination effects on CD4 cells after COVID-19. Trimming left V 6 bases short and J 8 bases short, with 11 bases between. The CDR3 length is 12 residues. Germline values: CDR1 SGHVS, CDR2 FNYEAQ. ViraFEST assay sequencing came after antigen-specific CD4+ T cells were expanded with viral peptide pools. Cells that had been cultured for 10 days were the source of isolated CD4+ T cells. Each participant received a vaccine that was either BNT162b2 or mRNA-1273, given as two doses. Study conclusions and caveats: Late in the post-vaccination period, infection-induced and vaccine-induced clones underwent marked clonal contraction.

The V call is TRBV7-6, the J call TRBJ2-1, with unresolved D. The sequence was obtained from a human donor who received a COVID-19 vaccine. Specimen: CD4+ T cells from PBMCs cultured with HCoV-OC43 spike peptides, collected after COVID-19 vaccination. The subset here: HCoV-OC43 spike overlapping peptide pool stimulation. The CDR3 here is CASRGFAHEQFF. The CDR3 coding sequence is TGTGCCAGCAGGGGGTTCGCTCATGAGCAGTTCTTC.